The present T cell receptor (beta chain) was sequenced within a study of T cells after posttransplantation cyclophosphamide (TCRdb year 2016). The study in broad terms: Using TRB sequencing, the study followed how the T cell repertoire reconstituted after myeloablative bone marrow transplantation in which posttransplantation cyclophosphamide served as GVHD prophylaxis. Public TRB sequences were compared against a database of over 3,000 sequences linked to responses to pathogens, tumor antigens, self-antigens and alloantigens. Blood from every one of the roughly 30 PTCy patients who had 1-year posttransplant specimens underwent TRB sequencing. In 3 patients, up to about 3 additional blood samples taken between 2 and 5.2 years after transplant also underwent TRB sequencing, as did pretransplant blood from several patients. Samples from approximately 40 PTCy-treated patients and 16 related bone marrow donors of those patients were subjected to antigen receptor sequencing. TRA and TRB clonality were tightly correlated in several samples, so subsequent TCR analyses focused on TRB only.

TRB sequencing used genomic DNA with the immunoSEQ assay at survey resolution or the hsTCRB kit. As for the authors' bioinformatics: Initial read processing used immunoSEQ software, and repertoire analyses used the LymphoSeq R package. Clonality was computed as 1 minus normalized Shannon entropy; Gini coefficient was also calculated for each TRB dataset. Phenotypes of unsorted samples were inferred by mapping TRB sequences from sorted subsets of the recipient or donor onto the same recipient's unsorted samples. Here the immuneACCESS table is served through TCRdb, limited to in-frame sequences with V and J called. Missing clones are a known gap in these copies; in checked studies unresolved V genes cover under half, and the rest lacks a known reason. From that table come the V and J calls and clone size; the DNA was used to work out D and trimming. The sample contains about 3,600 clones, about 64% of them found a single time. The ten biggest clones cover about 22% of the sample.

Paper-wide results and their limitations: Across fewer than 50 patients, recipient CMV seropositivity and CMV reactivation were highly associated with TRB clonality; PTCy diversity was similar to CNI/methotrexate controls. The TRB repertoires of T cells infiltrating skin or GI tract showed only limited overlap with the TRB repertoires of T cells in blood. At 1-2 months, donor-recipient similarity was low but rose over the first year, and the later blood repertoires were often dominated by donor CD8+ memory clones.

Trimming at the junction amounts to 4 bases on V and 1 base on J, and the germline ends lie 10 bases apart. The CDR3 holds 15 amino acids from the cysteine to the phenylalanine. This entry keeps only the CDR3 DNA: 45 bases, framed from base 1. The germline V gene encodes CDR1 LGHNA and CDR2 YNFKEQ. On this clone: Which antigen it targets is not known. Base qualities were left out, and no much larger clone turns up one base away.

On the day of marrow donation, related bone marrow donors gave peripheral blood samples. Peripheral blood and bone marrow mononuclear cells were isolated by Ficoll-Hypaque density centrifugation and were cryopreserved. CD4+ and CD8+ T cells, including naive and memory subsets, were sorted by FACS using a FACSAria II. This receptor was identified in a man aged 45-65 years. Rearrangement joined TRBV4-2 to TRBJ2-2; a tentative D match to TRBD2 spans 7 bases. The sequenced material came from memory CD8+ T cells sorted from blood. The CDR3 reads CASSLGGVNTGELFF. The DNA sequence follows: TGTGCCAGCAGCCTAGGGGGGGTGAACACCGGGGAGCTGTTTTTT.